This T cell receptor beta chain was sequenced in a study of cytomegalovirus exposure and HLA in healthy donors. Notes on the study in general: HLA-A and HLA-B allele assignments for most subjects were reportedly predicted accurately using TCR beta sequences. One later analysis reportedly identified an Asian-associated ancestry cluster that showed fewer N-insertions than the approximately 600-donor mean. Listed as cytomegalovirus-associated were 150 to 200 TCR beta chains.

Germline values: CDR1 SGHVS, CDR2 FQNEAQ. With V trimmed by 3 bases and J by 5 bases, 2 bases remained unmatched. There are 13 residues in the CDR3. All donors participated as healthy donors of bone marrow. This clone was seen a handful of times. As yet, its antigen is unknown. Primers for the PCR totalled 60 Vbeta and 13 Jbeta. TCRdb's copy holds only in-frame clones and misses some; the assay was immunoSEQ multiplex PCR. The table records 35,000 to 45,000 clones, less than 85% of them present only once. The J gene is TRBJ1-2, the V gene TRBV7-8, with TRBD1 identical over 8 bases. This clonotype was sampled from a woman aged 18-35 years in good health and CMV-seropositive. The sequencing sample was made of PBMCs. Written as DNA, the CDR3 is TGTGCCAGCAGCTTGGGACAGGTATATGGCTACACCTTC. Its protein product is CASSLGQVYGYTF.